These T cell receptor beta chains were read from a single sample in a study of T cell responses to AZD1222 COVID-19 vaccine. Here immunoSEQ multiplex PCR was the method, and the copy in TCRdb shows in-frame clones only, minus some. The sample lists fewer than 200,000 clones, around 88% occurring once. The source material was peripheral blood, sampled 28 days after the second AZD1222 dose. The receptors derive from an adult who received the AZD1222 COVID-19 vaccine. Each CDR3 is given with its conserved first and last residue. The order of the fields is D gene, V gene, J gene, clone size, CDR3 DNA, CDR3 protein. D genes are given only for firm matches. Where a row states a size, it is once, few, many or the class of an expanded clone; other rows omit it.

D: NA; V: TRBV7-8; J: TRBJ2-7; size: once; DNA: TGTGCCAGCAGCTTAGCGCGCTACGAGCAGTACTTC; CDR3: CASSLARYEQYF
D: NA; V: TRBV5-1; J: TRBJ2-7; size: NA; DNA: TGCGCCAGCAGCGGGCGGACTACCGAGCAGTACTTC; CDR3: CASSGRTTEQYF
D: NA; V: TRBV6-5; J: TRBJ1-2; size: NA; DNA: TGTGCCAGCAGCTCGACAGGAGCTAACTATGGCTACACCTTC; CDR3: CASSSTGANYGYTF
D: TRBD1; V: TRBV5-6; J: TRBJ1-1; size: NA; DNA: TGTGCCAGCAGCTATGGCAGGGGGACTGAAGCTTTCTTT; CDR3: CASSYGRGTEAFF
D: NA; V: TRBV20-1; J: TRBJ1-1; size: NA; DNA: TGCAGTGCTAGTGACGGACTACCGAACACTGAAGCTTTCTTT; CDR3: CSASDGLPNTEAFF
D: TRBD1; V: TRBV5-1; J: TRBJ1-6; size: NA; DNA: TGCGCCAGCAGCTTTCAACCGGGACAGGGCAATTCACCCCTCCACTTT; CDR3: CASSFQPGQGNSPLHF
D: NA; V: TRBV5-4; J: TRBJ1-1; size: NA; DNA: TGTGCCAGCAGCTTGGGGACCAACGTATACTCAAACACTGAAGCTTTCTTT; CDR3: CASSLGTNVYSNTEAFF
D: NA; V: TRBV9; J: TRBJ1-3; size: NA; DNA: TGTGCCAGCAGCGTAGGGGACTTTCCTGGAAACACCATATATTTT; CDR3: CASSVGDFPGNTIYF
D: NA; V: TRBV6-5; J: TRBJ1-4; size: NA; DNA: TGTGCCAGCAGTTATGCGGGGGAAAAACTGTTTTTT; CDR3: CASSYAGEKLFF
D: NA; V: TRBV4-3; J: TRBJ2-5; size: NA; DNA: TGCGCCAGCAGCCAAGATCGTCGGCAGGCTAGTGGGGAGACCCAGTACTTC; CDR3: CASSQDRRQASGETQYF
D: NA; V: TRBV7-6; J: TRBJ1-1; size: NA; DNA: TGTGCCAGCAGCTTAGTCCAGGGAGTCATGAACACTGAAGCTTTCTTT; CDR3: CASSLVQGVMNTEAFF
D: TRBD1; V: TRBV19; J: TRBJ2-2; size: NA; DNA: TGTGCCAGTAGTATCAGCCGACAGGGGGCCGGGGAGCTGTTTTTT; CDR3: CASSISRQGAGELFF
D: TRBD1; V: TRBV5-1; J: TRBJ1-1; size: NA; DNA: TGCGCCAGCAGCTTTAGGCAGGGGGCGTCAGCTTTCTTT; CDR3: CASSFRQGASAFF
D: TRBD2; V: TRBV7-2; J: TRBJ2-7; size: NA; DNA: TGTGCCAGCAGCTTGGGGACTAGCGGGGGTTCCTACGAGCAGTACTTC; CDR3: CASSLGTSGGSYEQYF
D: NA; V: TRBV19; J: TRBJ2-3; size: NA; DNA: TGTGCCAGTAGTATAGGTGGGGGCACAGATACGCAGTATTTT; CDR3: CASSIGGGTDTQYF
D: TRBD1; V: TRBV24-1; J: TRBJ2-3; size: NA; DNA: TGTGCCACCAGTGATTTGACCGGACAGGGGGGGGCAGATACGCAGTATTTT; CDR3: CATSDLTGQGGADTQYF
D: TRBD1; V: TRBV15; J: TRBJ1-2; size: NA; DNA: TGTGCTACCGGGACAGGGATTGCCTATGGCTACACCTTC; CDR3: CATGTGIAYGYTF
D: TRBD1; V: TRBV7-9; J: TRBJ1-2; size: NA; DNA: TGTGCCAGCTCAATCGACAGGGGGAACTATGGCTACACCTTC; CDR3: CASSIDRGNYGYTF
D: TRBD1; V: TRBV19; J: TRBJ1-3; size: NA; DNA: TGTGCCAGTAGTGCTACAGGGGGCTCCTCTGGAAACACCATATATTTT; CDR3: CASSATGGSSGNTIYF
D: TRBD1; V: TRBV19; J: TRBJ2-7; size: NA; DNA: TGTGCCAGTAGTATACTTTGGGGGACAGCCTACGAGCAGTACTTC; CDR3: CASSILWGTAYEQYF
D: TRBD1; V: TRBV18; J: TRBJ2-7; size: once; DNA: TGTGCCAGCTCACCGACAGGGGTTTCAGAGGAGCAGTACTTC; CDR3: CASSPTGVSEEQYF
D: NA; V: TRBV6-1; J: TRBJ2-3; size: NA; DNA: TGTGCCAGCAGTGAAGCGACTCTATCCAGCACAGATACGCAGTATTTT; CDR3: CASSEATLSSTDTQYF
D: NA; V: TRBV27; J: TRBJ2-7; size: NA; DNA: TGTGCCAGCAGTTTATCGCTGGGGCGTCGGCTCTACGAGCAGTACTTC; CDR3: CASSLSLGRRLYEQYF
D: TRBD2; V: TRBV5-1; J: TRBJ2-1; size: NA; DNA: TGCGCCAGCAGCTCGCGGGGGGGCCTCTACAATGAGCAGTTCTTC; CDR3: CASSSRGGLYNEQFF
D: NA; V: TRBV10-2; J: TRBJ2-5; size: NA; DNA: TGCGCCAGCAGCGGAAAAGAGACCCAGTACTTC; CDR3: CASSGKETQYF
D: NA; V: TRBV5-1; J: TRBJ1-5; size: NA; DNA: TGCGCCAGCAGCTTGACGGGGGGGAGCAATCAGCCCCAGCATTTT; CDR3: CASSLTGGSNQPQHF
D: NA; V: TRBV7-9; J: TRBJ2-2; size: NA; DNA: TGTGCCAGCACCATAAACCGGGCTTCCAACACCGGGGAGCTGTTTTTT; CDR3: CASTINRASNTGELFF
D: TRBD1; V: TRBV10-1; J: TRBJ2-7; size: NA; DNA: TGCGCCACCCTTATGGGACAGATCTACGAGCAGTACTTC; CDR3: CATLMGQIYEQYF
D: NA; V: TRBV11-2; J: TRBJ2-7; size: NA; DNA: TGTGCCAGCAGATTAGGTGGAAGATGGGAGCAGTACTTC; CDR3: CASRLGGRWEQYF